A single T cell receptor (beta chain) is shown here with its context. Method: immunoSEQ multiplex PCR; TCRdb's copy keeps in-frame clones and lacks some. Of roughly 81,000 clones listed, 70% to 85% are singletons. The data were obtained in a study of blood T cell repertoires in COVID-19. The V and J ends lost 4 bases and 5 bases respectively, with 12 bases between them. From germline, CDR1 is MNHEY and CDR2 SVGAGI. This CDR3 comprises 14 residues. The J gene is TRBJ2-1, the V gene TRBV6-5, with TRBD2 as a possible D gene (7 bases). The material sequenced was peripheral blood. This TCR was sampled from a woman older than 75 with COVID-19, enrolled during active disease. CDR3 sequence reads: CASSFGGGNNEQFF. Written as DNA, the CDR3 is TGTGCCAGCAGTTTCGGCGGGGGCAACAATGAGCAGTTCTTC.